This T cell receptor (beta chain) was recorded in a study of cytomegalovirus exposure and HLA in healthy donors. Findings and caveats of the study: Immune exposure information comprised only CMV serostatus. Certain indistinguishable V segments, among them TRBV6-2 and TRBV6-3, were excluded. Presence/absence analysis assumed near-uniform sequencing depth across donors.

V was shortened by 5 bases and J by 0 bases, with 13 bases between the two germline ends. This CDR3 has 15 amino acids. Germline values: CDR1 MGHRA, CDR2 YSYEKL. The PCR ran on 60 Vbeta and 13 Jbeta primers. Sequenced by immunoSEQ multiplex PCR; TCRdb stores in-frame clones only, minus some. This table holds more than 85,000 clones, roughly 10% found once. A few counts support this clone. Its antigen remains unknown. The V and J genes are TRBV4-1 and TRBJ1-1; no clear D gene. The sample consisted of PBMCs. The origin of this receptor is a middle-aged man in good health and CMV-seropositive. As DNA, the CDR3 is TGCGCCAGCAGCTTGTCGGGAACCTTGAACACTGAAGCTTTCTTT. Encoded protein: CASSLSGTLNTEAFF.